This T cell receptor (beta chain) was recorded in a study of T-cell reconstitution after alpha-beta-depleted transplantation in children (dated by TCRdb to between 2015 and 2016). Concerning the study at large: T-cell immune reconstitution after TCRalphabeta/CD19-depleted allogeneic hematopoietic cell transplantation in children was quantitatively tracked in the study by means of TCR repertoire profiling.

Points on this clonotype: Its antigen is unknown. One end of the junction is discordant with germline, which a read error may explain.

Library preparation employed PCR. The data were produced on an Illumina HiSeq 2500. To normalize quantification of the TCRbeta repertoire, the TCR libraries were built with molecular barcoding that relied on unique molecular identifiers. TCRdb cleaned the public reads at Q25 with fastp, built clones with MiXCR and kept in-frame beta chains. Each record represents a unique CDR3 protein, reported with the most common genes and DNA among its rows. The sample table lists roughly 500,000 distinct CDR3 sequences, about an eighth of them with a count of one. Around 6% of the sample is in the top ten clones. Spanning cysteine to phenylalanine, the CDR3 consists of 13 amino acids. The CDR3 DNA has 39 bases and is translated from base 1. According to the germline V gene, CDR1 reads SGHTA and CDR2 reads FQGNSA.

The source is a human donor who donated a stem cell graft to a child with combined immunodeficiency. The sequenced sample was PBMCs from the stem cell graft donor, obtained from the stem cell graft. This receptor chain uses TRBV7-2 and TRBJ2-5; no D gene call is confident. For the CDR3, the sequence is CASSIAPVGTQYF. The bases are TGTGCCAGCAGCATAGCCCCCGTCGGGACCCAGTACTTC.